One and the same sample provided the 27 T cell receptor beta chains below, sequenced in a study of CD8 T cells in Susac syndrome. When the RNA was reverse transcribed, random hexamers were used with an input of roughly 0.45 to 1 ug. MiXCR was run by TCRdb on the immunoSEQ multiplex PCR reads, yielding one entry per CDR3 protein. The sample gives some 180,000 distinct CDR3 sequences, about 95% of which show up once; 0.08% to 0.11% is in the top ten. Sequenced input: CD4+ T cells from PBMCs. These receptors originate from a human donor in good health.

V usage is TRBV20-1 and J usage is TRBJ2-3, with 8 bases matching TRBD2. This CDR3 has 13 residues. V was clipped by 6 bases and J by 3 bases; unmatched bases: 5. Germline V gene lookup returns CDR1 DFQATT and CDR2 SNEGSKA (reference sequence). The CDR3 reads CSAGAGVTDTQYF. CDR3 coding DNA: TGCAGTGCCGGAGCGGGAGTGACAGATACGCAGTATTTT.

The V call is TRBV27, the J call TRBJ1-5; 7 bases line up with TRBD1. The CDR3 runs 17 residues. V gave up 7 bases and J gave up 2 bases; unmatched junction bases: 14. Looked up from germline, CDR1 is MNHEY and CDR2 is SMNVEV (reference sequence). Here the CDR3 DNA reads TGTGCCAGCACGGCAGGGCAGGGGGGGTCGGGCAATCAGCCCCAGCATTTT. Protein product: CASTAGQGGSGNQPQHF.

The chain links TRBV3-1 to TRBJ2-1; TRBD2 agrees at 9 bases. Per germline, CDR1 LGHDT and CDR2 YNNKEL (reference sequence). This CDR3 is built from 17 residues. Trimming cost V 0 bases and J 7 bases; bases outside gene matches: 10. The DNA for the CDR3 is TGTGCCAGCAGCCAAGAGTCCAGCGGGAGGATGGGTAATGAGCAGTTCTTC. Amino acid sequence: CASSQESSGRMGNEQFF.

The chain combines TRBV29-1 with TRBJ2-7; possibly TRBD2 for D (5 bases). CDR3 length equals 12 residues. Germline CDR1 reads SQVTM; CDR2 reads ANQGSEA. Trimming stripped 7 bases from V and 3 bases from J, with 13 bases between. The CDR3 reads CSGAGWDYEQYF. DNA for the CDR3: TGCAGCGGCGCGGGCTGGGACTACGAGCAGTACTTC.

The genes are TRBV20-1 and TRBJ2-7; D ambiguous. CDR3 length: 12 residues. Trimming stripped 7 bases from V and 2 bases from J, with 12 bases between. Germline V CDR1 and CDR2: DFQATT, SNEGSKA (reference sequence). The DNA of the CDR3 is TGCAGTGTTAGGGTAAGAACCTACGAGCAGTACTTC. Amino acid sequence: CSVRVRTYEQYF.

V gene TRBV20-1 combines with J gene TRBJ2-7, with D tentatively TRBD2 (6 bases). Germline V gene data show CDR1 as DFQATT and CDR2 as SNEGSKA (reference sequence). With 0 bases removed from V and 2 bases from J, the gap between germline ends came to 14 bases. The CDR3 extends over 15 amino acids. Here the CDR3 reads CSARDLGREAYEQYF. Written as DNA, the CDR3 is TGCAGTGCTAGAGATCTAGGCAGGGAGGCCTACGAGCAGTACTTC.

The CDR3 region has the DNA TGTGCCAGCAGTCCGGTTCAGGGGGCGCACGAGCAGTACTTC. Translated: CASSPVQGAHEQYF. The J gene is TRBJ2-7, the V gene TRBV28; 8 bases match TRBD1. Germline loops: CDR1 MDHEN, CDR2 SYDVKM. After removal of 5 bases from V and 5 bases from J, the junction contained 8 bases not matched to a gene. CDR3 length: 14 amino acids.

This chain links TRBV29-1 with TRBJ2-3; TRBD2 might be the D (5 bases). The CDR3 has 12 amino acids. With 7 bases removed from V and 2 bases from J, the gap between germline ends came to 10 bases. Germline V CDR1 and CDR2: SQVTM, ANQGSEA. The CDR3, as DNA: TGCAGCGCCCACCGGGACACAGATACGCAGTATTTT. Protein sequence: CSAHRDTDTQYF.

The chain employs TRBV20-1 and TRBJ2-5; possibly TRBD1 for D (6 bases). CDR3 length: 12 amino acids. V lost 2 bases and J lost 10, with 14 bases in between. Germline CDR1 reads DFQATT; CDR2 reads SNEGSKA (reference sequence). In nucleotides, the CDR3 is TGCAGTGCTAGACCGGGACCCAGGGGCCAGTACTTC. It translates to CSARPGPRGQYF.

The rearrangement joins TRBV7-3 to TRBJ2-5; maybe TRBD1 (5 bases). CDR3 length: 15 amino acids. Germline lookup yields CDR1 SGHTA and CDR2 FQGTGA. V lost 5 bases and J lost 5, with 18 bases in between. The CDR3 spells CASSQPQQGNETQYF. The CDR3 DNA sequence: TGTGCCAGCAGCCAACCCCAGCAGGGTAACGAGACCCAGTACTTC.

The genes are TRBV24-1 and TRBJ2-2; 10 positions match TRBD1. Per germline, CDR1 KGHDR and CDR2 SFDVKD. The CDR3 runs 17 residues. Trimming cost V 4 bases and J 3 bases; bases outside gene matches: 7. DNA for the CDR3: TGTGCCACCAGTGACCCGACAGGGGGCGAGGACACCGGGGAGCTGTTTTTT. Protein: CATSDPTGGEDTGELFF.

The gene calls are TRBV20-1 and TRBJ2-5, with a weak D call TRBD1 (6 bases). V shed 3 bases and J shed 1 base, with 12 bases lying between them. The CDR3 contains 14 residues. The germline V gene has CDR1 DFQATT and CDR2 SNEGSKA (reference sequence). CDR3 in amino acids: CSASTTGFQETQYF. For the CDR3, the DNA is TGCAGTGCTAGTACAACAGGGTTCCAAGAGACCCAGTACTTC.

The chain uses TRBV4-3 and TRBJ2-1; 8 nucleotides agree with TRBD1. The V segment lost 3 bases and the J segment 2 bases; nucleotides outside the gene matches: 3. The CDR3 extends over 15 amino acids. Germline assignment: CDR1 LGHNA and CDR2 YSLEER. CDR3 in DNA: TGCGCCAGCAGCCAGGACAGGGCGACCTACAATGAGCAGTTCTTC. Protein: CASSQDRATYNEQFF.

The chain is built from TRBV5-1 and TRBJ2-7; D remains ambiguous. This CDR3 comprises 16 residues. Trimming pared 0 bases from V and 2 bases from J, leaving 15 bases between. The V gene's germline CDR1 is SGHRS and CDR2 YFSETQ. The CDR3 is CASSLALLGVTYEQYF. CDR3 in DNA: TGCGCCAGCAGCTTGGCATTGCTGGGCGTAACCTACGAGCAGTACTTC.

The rearrangement joins TRBV20-1 to TRBJ2-3; 8 bases fit TRBD2. Unmatched junction bases numbered 10, after V lost 3 bases and J lost 5 bases. The CDR3 extends over 15 amino acids. Germline V gene lookup returns CDR1 DFQATT and CDR2 SNEGSKA (reference sequence). CDR3 DNA sequence: TGCAGTGCTAGGGTAGCGGGAACCCCGGGAGATACGCAGTATTTT. Translated: CSARVAGTPGDTQYF.

The rearrangement uses TRBV15 and TRBJ2-3; unclear D gene. The CDR3 is made up of 15 amino acids. V lost 1 base, J lost 2 bases, and 10 bases lay in between. CDR1 and CDR2 from the germline V gene are LNHNV and YYDKDF (reference sequence). CDR3 region: CATSRGYIYTDTQYF. For the CDR3, the DNA is TGTGCCACCAGCAGAGGGTATATTTACACAGATACGCAGTATTTT.

This chain uses TRBV18 with TRBJ2-7; D tentatively fits TRBD1 or TRBD2 (5 bases each). V lost 2 bases, J lost 9 bases, and 8 bases lay in between. The CDR3 runs to 11 residues. Germline V gene data show CDR1 as KGHSH and CDR2 as LQKENI. The CDR3 here is CASSPGGGQYF. The CDR3 DNA follows: TGTGCCAGCTCACCAGGGGGTGGGCAGTACTTC. The full variable domain, completed using reference TRBV18 and TRBJ2-7, is NAGVMQNPRHLVRRRGQEARLRCSPMKGHSHVYWYRQLPEEGLKFMVYLQKENIIDESGMPKERFSAEFPKEGPSILRIQQVVRGDSAAYFCASSPGGGQYFGPGTRLTVT.

This sequence joins TRBV27 and TRBJ2-7, with a tentative D call TRBD1 (5 bases). Trimming shortened V by 3 bases and J by 6 bases, and 12 bases separated the two germline ends. The CDR3 contains 13 residues. Germline V gives CDR1 MNHEY, CDR2 SMNVEV (reference sequence). The CDR3 sequence is CASSLQGVGEQYF. CDR3 sequence (DNA): TGTGCCAGCAGTTTGCAGGGTGTGGGCGAGCAGTACTTC.

This chain uses TRBV7-9 with TRBJ1-5; 7 bases are shared with TRBD1. V gave up 3 bases and J gave up 7 bases; unmatched junction bases: 3. Germline V lookup: CDR1 SEHNR, CDR2 FQNEAQ (reference sequence). The CDR3 spans 13 residues. DNA of the CDR3: TGTGCCAGCAGCTTGGAGGACAGGCAGCCCCAGCATTTT. As protein: CASSLEDRQPQHF.

The rearrangement links TRBV9 to TRBJ2-2, with TRBD2 matching over 10 bases. The germline V gene has CDR1 SGDLS and CDR2 YYNGEE. This CDR3 is built from 17 residues. Trimming took 2 bases from V and 5 from J; bases not matched to a gene: 9. CDR3 sequence: CASSVPSGSGRTGELFF. Here the CDR3 DNA reads TGTGCCAGCAGCGTCCCTAGCGGGAGTGGGAGGACCGGGGAGCTGTTTTTT.

Concerning this clonotype itself: Germline and junction disagree at one end, which may indicate a read error. V usage is TRBV20-1 and J usage is TRBJ2-4; 9 positions agree with TRBD2. The CDR3 length is 14 residues. The germline V gene encodes CDR1 DFQATT and CDR2 SNEGSKA (reference sequence). For the CDR3, the DNA is TGCAGTGCTAATGAGGGACTAGCCCAAAACATTCAGTACTTC. It is translated as CSANEGLAQNIQYF.

This clonotype was seen a single time. The chain recombines TRBV6-6 with TRBJ1-5; weak D call: TRBD1 (6 bases). Germline V lookup: CDR1 MNHNY, CDR2 SVGAGI (reference sequence). V lost 5 bases, J lost 11 bases, and 7 bases lay in between. The CDR3 is 10 residues long. In DNA, the CDR3 is TGTGCCAGCAGTGGACAGTCCCAGCATTTT. Protein: CASSGQSQHF.

The V call is TRBV20-1, the J call TRBJ2-4, with TRBD1 matching over 7 bases. The CDR3 is 10 residues long. J was trimmed by 12 bases and V by 5 bases; bases with no gene match: 4. Germline loops: CDR1 DFQATT, CDR2 SNEGSKA (reference sequence). The CDR3, as DNA: TGCAGTGCTGAAGACAGGGATCAGTACTTC. Translation: CSAEDRDQYF.

The chain has TRBV7-9 and TRBJ2-2, with D tentatively TRBD1 (7 bases). The V gene's germline CDR1 is SEHNR and CDR2 FQNEAQ (reference sequence). This CDR3 spans 17 amino acids. V dropped 5 bases and J dropped 3 bases, with 19 bases sitting between them. The CDR3 spells CASSQFTSQGDTGELFF. The CDR3 coding sequence is TGTGCCAGCAGCCAATTTACTAGCCAGGGGGACACCGGGGAGCTGTTTTTT.

J is TRBJ2-5 and V is TRBV20-1; TRBD1 agrees at 7 bases. The length of the CDR3 is 13 residues. The germline gives CDR1 DFQATT, CDR2 SNEGSKA (reference sequence). V dropped 5 bases and J dropped 5; count of bases not matched to a gene: 8. The CDR3 DNA is TGCAGTGCTCGAAGAGGGGGCGAGGAGACCCAGTACTTC. Its protein is CSARRGGEETQYF.

The DNA for the CDR3 is TGTGCCAGCAGCCAAGACGAGGGACAGGGGGGAACTGAAGCTTTCTTT. Amino acids: CASSQDEGQGGTEAFF. The chain joins TRBV4-2 to TRBJ1-1; TRBD1 matches at 11 bases. CDR1 and CDR2 (germline): LGHNA, YNFKEQ. V shed 0 bases and J 5 bases; nucleotides not matched to a gene: 5. The CDR3 runs to 16 residues.

The chain employs TRBV13 and TRBJ2-1; D ambiguous. Germline V gives CDR1 PRHDT, CDR2 FYEKMQ (reference sequence). The CDR3 runs to 14 residues. The V end was cut by 2 bases, the J end by 2 bases, with 7 bases between. CDR3 amino acids: CASSLSMTYNEQFF. The CDR3, as DNA: TGTGCCAGCAGCTTAAGTATGACCTACAATGAGCAGTTCTTC. Using reference TRBV13 and TRBJ2-1 for the parts outside the CDR3, the full variable domain is AAGVIQSPRHLIKEKRETATLKCYPIPRHDTVYWYQQGPGQDPQFLISFYEKMQSDKGSIPDRFSAQQFSDYHSELNMSSLELGDSALYFCASSLSMTYNEQFFGPGTRLTVL.